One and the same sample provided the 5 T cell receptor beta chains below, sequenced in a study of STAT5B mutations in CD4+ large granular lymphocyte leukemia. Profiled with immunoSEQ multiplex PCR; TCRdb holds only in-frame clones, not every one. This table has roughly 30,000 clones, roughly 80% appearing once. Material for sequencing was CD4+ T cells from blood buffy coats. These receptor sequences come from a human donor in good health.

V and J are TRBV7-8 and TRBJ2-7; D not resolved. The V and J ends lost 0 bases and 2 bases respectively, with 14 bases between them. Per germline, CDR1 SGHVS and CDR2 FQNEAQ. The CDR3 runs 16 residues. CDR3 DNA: TGTGCCAGCAGCTTAGCGCTAGTGGGGAAGGCCTACGAGCAGTACTTC. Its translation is CASSLALVGKAYEQYF. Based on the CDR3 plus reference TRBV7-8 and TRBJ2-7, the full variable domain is GAGVSQSPRYKVAKRGQDVALRCDPISGHVSLFWYQQALGQGPEFLTYFQNEAQLDKSGLPSDRFFAERPEGSVSTLKIQRTQQEDSAVYLCASSLALVGKAYEQYFGPGTRLTVT.

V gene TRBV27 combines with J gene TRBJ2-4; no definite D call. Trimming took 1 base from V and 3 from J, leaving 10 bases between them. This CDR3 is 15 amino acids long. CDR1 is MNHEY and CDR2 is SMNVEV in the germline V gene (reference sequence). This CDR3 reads CASSLYGGDKNIQYF. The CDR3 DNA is TGTGCCAGCAGTTTATACGGTGGGGACAAAAACATTCAGTACTTC.

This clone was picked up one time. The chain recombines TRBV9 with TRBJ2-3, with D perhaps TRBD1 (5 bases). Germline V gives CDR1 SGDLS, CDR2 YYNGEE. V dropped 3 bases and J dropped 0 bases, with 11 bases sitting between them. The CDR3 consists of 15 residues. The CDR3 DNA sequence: TGTGCCAGCAGCGCCCGACAGCCTAGCACAGATACGCAGTATTTT. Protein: CASSARQPSTDTQYF.

The CDR3 spells CASSQTGPNEQFF. DNA for the CDR3: TGTGCCAGCAGCCAGACAGGCCCCAATGAGCAGTTCTTC. The chain recombines TRBV11-2 with TRBJ2-1; TRBD1 is a possible D gene (6 bases). V lost 5 bases, J lost 6 bases, and 11 bases lay in between. Germline-derived CDR1 and CDR2 are SGHAT and FQNNGV. This CDR3 has 13 residues.

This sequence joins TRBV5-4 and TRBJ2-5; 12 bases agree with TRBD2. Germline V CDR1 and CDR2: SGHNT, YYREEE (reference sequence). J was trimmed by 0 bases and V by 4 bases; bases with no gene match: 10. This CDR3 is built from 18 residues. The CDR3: CASSDGLAGRLYQETQYF. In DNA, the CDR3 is TGTGCCAGCAGCGACGGACTAGCGGGGAGACTTTACCAAGAGACCCAGTACTTC. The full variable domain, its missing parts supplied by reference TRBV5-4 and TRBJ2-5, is ETGVTQSPTHLIKTRGQQVTLRCSSQSGHNTVSWYQQALGQGPQFIFQYYREEENGRGNFPPRFSGLQFPNYSSELNVNALELDDSALYLCASSDGLAGRLYQETQYFGPGTRLLVL.